These T cell receptor beta chains were read from a single sample in a study of blood T cell repertoires in COVID-19. Using immunoSEQ multiplex PCR, the repertoire was profiled, and TCRdb retains in-frame clones only, with some absent. The data contain 350,000 or so clones, roughly 89% of them singletons. Sequencing was performed on peripheral blood. Receptor source: a woman aged 55-69 years with COVID-19, enrolled during active disease. The CDR3 runs from the conserved cysteine through the conserved F or W. A D gene is named only where the DNA matches it firmly.

j_call cdr3_length d_call v_call cdr3_aa cdr3_nt
TRBJ1-5 16 - TRBV4-1 CASSLSRVIGNQPQHF TGCGCCAGCAGCCTTTCCAGGGTGATCGGCAATCAGCCCCAGCATTTT
TRBJ1-4 13 TRBD1 TRBV19 CASSGRQGEKLFF TGTGCCAGTAGTGGAAGACAGGGAGAAAAACTGTTTTTT
TRBJ2-3 18 TRBD2 TRBV3-1/TRBV3-2 CASSQEYPLASTPDTQYF TGTGCCAGCAGCCAAGAGTATCCACTAGCGTCCACCCCAGATACGCAGTATTTT
TRBJ1-5 14 - TRBV6-2/TRBV6-3 CASSYLERNQPQHF TGTGCCAGCAGTTACTTAGAAAGAAATCAGCCCCAGCATTTT
TRBJ1-1 13 - TRBV2 CASSPQGNTEAFF TGTGCCAGCAGCCCTCAGGGGAACACTGAAGCTTTCTTT
TRBJ2-1 15 - TRBV18 CASSRRQLVNNEQFF TGTGCCAGCTCCCGCAGACAGTTAGTCAACAATGAGCAGTTCTTC
TRBJ2-7 15 - TRBV30 CAWSHHGRQTSTQYF TGTGCCTGGAGCCACCATGGAAGACAAACCTCAACGCAGTACTTC
TRBJ2-1 16 TRBD2 TRBV11-2 CASSLGPGGLYNEQFF TGTGCCAGCAGCTTAGGGCCGGGGGGGCTGTACAATGAGCAGTTCTTC
TRBJ1-1 15 - TRBV5-6 CASSLETGGNTEAFF TGTGCCAGCAGCCTCGAGACAGGTGGGAACACTGAAGCTTTCTTT
TRBJ2-5 14 - TRBV28 CASSLSPVSGTQYF TGTGCCAGCAGTTTATCGCCGGTGTCGGGGACCCAGTACTTC
TRBJ2-2 16 TRBD2 TRBV7-6 CASSPGLAANTGELFF TGTGCCAGCAGCCCGGGACTAGCGGCGAACACCGGGGAGCTGTTTTTT
TRBJ1-2 19 - TRBV3-1/TRBV3-2 CASSIKGVHRPSLNYGYTF TGTGCCAGCAGCATAAAGGGCGTGCACAGGCCTTCCCTTAACTATGGCTACACCTTC
TRBJ2-7 12 - TRBV12-3/TRBV12-4 CASRKQAYEQYF TGTGCCAGCAGAAAACAGGCCTACGAGCAGTACTTC
TRBJ2-1 16 TRBD2 TRBV5-6 CASSLTGTRPHNEQFF TGTGCCAGCAGCTTAACCGGGACTAGGCCCCACAATGAGCAGTTCTTC
TRBJ1-2 13 - TRBV21-1 CASSKGAGPGYTF TGTGCCAGCAGCAAAGGGGCAGGGCCTGGCTACACCTTC
TRBJ1-5 15 TRBD1 TRBV5-6 CASSLGQGLRQPQHF TGTGCCAGCAGCTTAGGACAGGGGTTGCGACAGCCCCAGCATTTT
TRBJ1-1 13 - TRBV3-1/TRBV3-2 CASRQRLNTEAFF TGTGCCAGTCGACAGCGATTGAACACTGAAGCTTTCTTT
TRBJ2-7 13 TRBD1 TRBV18 CASSPNTGDEQYF TGTGCCAGCTCACCTAATACAGGGGACGAGCAGTACTTC
TRBJ1-1 14 - TRBV4-2 CASSLPLGVTEAFF TGTGCCAGCAGCCTTCCCTTAGGGGTCACTGAAGCTTTCTTT
TRBJ1-1 18 - TRBV11-3 CASSLDRRDKGWNTEAFF TGTGCCAGCAGCTTAGATCGGAGGGATAAGGGCTGGAACACTGAAGCTTTCTTT
TRBJ1-1 14 - TRBV7-9 CASSLPDRSTEAFF TGTGCCAGCAGCTTACCAGACAGGTCTACTGAAGCTTTCTTT
TRBJ1-6 17 - TRBV4-2 CASSQEGIGTVNSPLHF TGTGCCAGCAGCCAAGAAGGTATAGGAACAGTCAATTCACCCCTCCACTTT
TRBJ1-2 14 - TRBV7-2 CASSLGQTPYGYTF TGTGCCAGCAGCTTAGGTCAGACACCCTATGGCTACACCTTC
TRBJ2-1 15 TRBD2 TRBV10-3 CAIRLAGGPYNEQFF TGTGCCATCAGGCTAGCGGGGGGGCCCTACAATGAGCAGTTCTTC
TRBJ1-4 15 TRBD1 TRBV7-9 CASSLRTGVGEKLFF TGTGCCAGCAGCCTCCGGACAGGCGTTGGAGAAAAACTGTTTTTT
TRBJ2-1 15 - TRBV5-6 CASSLPEGGYNEQFF TGTGCCAGCAGCTTGCCGGAAGGGGGATACAATGAGCAGTTCTTC
TRBJ1-2 12 - TRBV28 CASSLREYDYTF TGTGCCAGCAGTTTACGGGAGTACGATTACACCTTC
TRBJ1-6 14 - TRBV28 CASSLLVDNSPLHF TGTGCCAGCAGTTTACTAGTGGATAATTCACCCCTCCACTTT